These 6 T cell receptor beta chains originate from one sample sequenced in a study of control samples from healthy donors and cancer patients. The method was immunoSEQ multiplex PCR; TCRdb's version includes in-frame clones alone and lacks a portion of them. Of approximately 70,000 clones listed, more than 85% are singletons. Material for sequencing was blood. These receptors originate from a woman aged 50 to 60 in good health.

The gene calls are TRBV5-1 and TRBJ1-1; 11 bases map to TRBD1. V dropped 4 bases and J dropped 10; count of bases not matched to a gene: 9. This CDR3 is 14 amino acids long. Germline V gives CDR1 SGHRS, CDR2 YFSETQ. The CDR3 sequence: CASSPGQGAWGAFF. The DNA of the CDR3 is TGCGCCAGCAGCCCCGGACAGGGGGCGTGGGGAGCTTTCTTT.

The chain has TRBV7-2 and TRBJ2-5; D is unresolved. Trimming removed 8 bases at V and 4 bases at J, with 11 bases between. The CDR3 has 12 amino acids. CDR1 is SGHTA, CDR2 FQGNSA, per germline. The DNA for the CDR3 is TGTGCCAGCGCCCCCCAGCGAGAGACCCAGTACTTC. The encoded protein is CASAPQRETQYF.

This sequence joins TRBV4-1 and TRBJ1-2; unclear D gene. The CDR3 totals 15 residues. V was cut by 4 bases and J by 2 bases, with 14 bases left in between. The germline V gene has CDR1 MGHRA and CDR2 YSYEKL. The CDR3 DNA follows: TGCGCCAGCAGCCCAATCCTATTGGCAAACTATGGCTACACCTTC. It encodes CASSPILLANYGYTF.

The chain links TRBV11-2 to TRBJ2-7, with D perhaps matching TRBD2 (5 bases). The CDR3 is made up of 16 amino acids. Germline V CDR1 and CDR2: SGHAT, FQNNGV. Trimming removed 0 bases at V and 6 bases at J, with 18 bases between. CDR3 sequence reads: CASSLEFSDWPVEQYF. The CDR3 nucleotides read TGTGCCAGCAGCTTAGAATTTTCGGACTGGCCCGTCGAGCAGTACTTC.

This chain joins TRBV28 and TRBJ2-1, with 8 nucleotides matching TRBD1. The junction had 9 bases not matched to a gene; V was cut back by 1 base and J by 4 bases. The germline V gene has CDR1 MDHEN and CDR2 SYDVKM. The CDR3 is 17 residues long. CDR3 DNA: TGTGCCAGCAGTTTATCCCGGACAGGGAGCGTTTACAATGAGCAGTTCTTC. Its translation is CASSLSRTGSVYNEQFF.

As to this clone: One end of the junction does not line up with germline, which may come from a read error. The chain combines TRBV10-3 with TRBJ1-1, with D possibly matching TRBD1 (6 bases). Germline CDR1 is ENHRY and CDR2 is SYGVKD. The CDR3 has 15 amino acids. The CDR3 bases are TGTGCCATCAGCGAGTCCAGGGGATTGTACACTGAAGCTTTCTTT. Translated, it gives CAISESRGLYTEAFF.